This TCR beta chain came from a study of a mutant IDH1 vaccine in newly diagnosed glioma. At the level of the study: Males made up about 60% and females roughly 40% of treated patients, whose mean age was 40.4 years. The therapy given earlier, which was standard therapy, consisted of radiotherapy, temozolomide, or both, and most of the patients received both.

Worth noting for this clone: Antigen specificity is unknown.

After removal of 5 bases from V and 2 bases from J, the junction contained 10 bases not matched to a gene. The CDR3 is 16 amino acids. Germline V lookup: CDR1 MNHEY, CDR2 SMNVEV (reference sequence). Assay used: immunoSEQ multiplex PCR; TCRdb lists only in-frame clones, some missing. The data contain 75,000 to 100,000 clones, 80% to 90% of them seen just once; the ten biggest clones take up 0.5% to 0.6%. Specified time point: baseline, week 1 (first vaccination visit). Treatment meaning: pre-vaccination baseline after standard-of-care therapy. Each tumor in the donors was a new WHO grade 3 or 4 astrocytoma, IDH1-mutant and ATRX-lost. General study points: It was 93.3% of patients that developed vaccine-induced immune responses.

The TCR sequence derives from a woman in her fifties or sixties with glioma. V gene TRBV27 combines with J gene TRBJ2-3, with TRBD2 matching 7 bases. The source was PBMCs, collected from a glioma patient treated with radiotherapy, temozolomide or both. The CDR3 region is CASSMRLASFTDTQYF. Here the CDR3 DNA reads TGTGCCAGCAGTATGAGACTAGCAAGTTTCACAGATACGCAGTATTTT.